These 17 T cell receptor beta chains were sequenced from one sample in a study of T cells in Graves' hyperthyroidism and ophthalmopathy. Amplified TCR beta CDR3 regions came from RNA transcripts. In the first-round RT-PCR of the TCR CDR3, the HTBI primer set was used. TCRdb analysed the multiplex PCR reads with MiXCR anew, one entry per CDR3 protein. The sample contains about 760,000 distinct CDR3 sequences, 30% to 40% of which appear only once. Material for sequencing was blood. Source of these receptors: a woman in her 40s with Graves' hyperthyroidism.

The rearrangement links TRBV27 to TRBJ1-2; TRBD1 is a possible D gene (6 bases). The CDR3 length is 14 residues. Per the germline V gene, CDR1 is MNHEY and CDR2 is SMNVEV (reference sequence). Trimming cost V 3 bases and J 8 bases, with 16 bases left between them. CDR3 DNA: TGTGCCAGCAGTTTCGCCTTTACAGGGTTAGGCTACACCTTC. Encoded protein: CASSFAFTGLGYTF.

This clonotype was observed many times. CDR3 sequence reads: CASSSPGQGEQYF. The DNA of the CDR3 is TGTGCCAGCAGTTCACCGGGACAGGGTGAGCAGTACTTC. The rearrangement uses TRBV7-2 and TRBJ2-7; 9 bases are a match to TRBD1. In germline, CDR1 is SGHTA, CDR2 FQGNSA. This CDR3 contains 13 residues. Trimming removed 6 bases from V and 7 bases from J; junction bases left unmatched: 7.

This clonotype was counted only a few times. This chain uses TRBV11-3 with TRBJ1-4, with a possible D match to TRBD1 (5 bases). V lost 6 bases to trimming and J lost 4 bases, with 15 bases between them. CDR3 length: 15 residues. Germline assignment: CDR1 SGHNT and CDR2 YENEEA. CDR3 DNA sequence: TGTGCCAGCAGACCGAAACAGGCCGGTAATGAAAAACTGTTTTTT. Protein: CASRPKQAGNEKLFF.

The gene calls are TRBV7-3 and TRBJ1-1; a weak D match, TRBD1 (5 bases). Per germline, CDR1 SGHTA and CDR2 FQGTGA. Between the trimmed V and J ends, which lost 4 bases and 12 bases, there was a span of 24 bases. CDR3 length: 15 residues. CDR3 sequence (DNA): TGTGCCAGCAGCTCAGGGACGGTCAAAGTGCTGGGAACTTTCTTT. Translation: CASSSGTVKVLGTFF.

With respect to this clonotype: A read error may be the cause here, since a much bigger clone is one base away. CDR3 in DNA: TGTGCCAGCGGGCGGGGGTGTGGCTACACCTTC. This codes for CASGRGCGYTF. V is TRBV6-1 and J is TRBJ1-2, with a possible D match to TRBD1 (5 bases). CDR1 is MNHNS and CDR2 is SASEGT in the germline V gene. This CDR3 region has 11 residues. The V and J ends lost 8 bases and 7 bases respectively, with 11 bases between them.

V is TRBV25-1 and J is TRBJ2-7; 8 nucleotides line up with TRBD1. V gave up 5 bases and J gave up 2 bases; unmatched junction bases: 5. Germline V gene data show CDR1 as MGHDK and CDR2 as SYGVNS. The CDR3 is 14 amino acids. The CDR3 is CASSSMDRAYEQYF. Here the CDR3 DNA reads TGTGCCAGCAGTTCAATGGACAGGGCCTACGAGCAGTACTTC.

As for this clonotype: At one end the junction does not follow the germline gene, possibly because of a read error. V and J are TRBV10-3 and TRBJ1-3; 9 nucleotides line up with TRBD1. This CDR3 is built from 16 residues. Germline CDR1 is ENHRY and CDR2 is SYGVKD. CDR3 bases: TGTGCCATCAGTGAGAAAGTGGACAGGGGCAGAAACGCCATATATTTT. This gives the protein CAISEKVDRGRNAIYF.

This clonotype appeared many times. The chain combines TRBV7-8 with TRBJ2-5, with 8 bases fitting TRBD1. After removal of 5 bases from V and 14 bases from J, the junction contained 13 bases not matched to a gene. CDR1 is SGHVS and CDR2 is FQNEAQ in the germline V gene. The CDR3 runs 13 residues. This chain's CDR3 is CASSAPDRERFYF. The CDR3 DNA reads as TGTGCCAGCAGCGCCCCGGACAGGGAGCGGTTTTACTTC.

The J gene is TRBJ1-1, the V gene TRBV30; D is uncertain. CDR3 length: 12 amino acids. The V end lost 8 bases, the J end lost 11 bases, and 21 bases lay between the germline ends. Germline CDR1 reads GTSNPN; CDR2 reads SVGIG (reference sequence). The CDR3 DNA sequence: TGTGCCCTTGACTACTTGGTCCTAAGGGCTTTCTTT. This sequence encodes CALDYLVLRAFF. Combining the CDR3 with reference TRBV30 and TRBJ1-1 gives the whole variable domain SQTIHQWPATLVQPVGSPLSLECTVEGTSNPNLYWYRQAAGRGLQLLFYSVGIGQISSEVPQNLSASRPQDRQFILSSKKLLLSDSGFYLCALDYLVLRAFFGQGTRLTVV.

V usage is TRBV14 and J usage is TRBJ2-6; D perhaps matches TRBD2 (5 bases). The germline V gene encodes CDR1 SGHDN and CDR2 FVKESK. V lost 10 bases and J lost 0, with 13 bases in between. The CDR3 runs to 15 residues. The CDR3 DNA is TGTGCCAACAGTCCGGGGAGCTCTGGGGCCAACGTCCTGACTTTC. Its protein is CANSPGSSGANVLTF.

The CDR3 DNA is TGTGCCAGCAGTGAAAGGGGGGACAGGGACGAGCAGTACTTC. It codes for CASSERGDRDEQYF. The chain has TRBV6-5 and TRBJ2-7, with 9 bases matching TRBD1. From germline, CDR1 is MNHEY and CDR2 SVGAGI. The V segment lost 5 bases and the J segment 5 bases; nucleotides outside the gene matches: 7. The CDR3 extends over 14 amino acids.

Points on this clonotype: A read error is possible here, since a much larger clone lies one base away. The genes are TRBV9 and TRBJ2-7; D may be TRBD2 (5 bases). There are 15 residues in the CDR3. The germline CDR1 and CDR2 sequences are SGDLS and YYNGEE. V dropped 0 bases and J dropped 7 bases, with 17 bases sitting between them. The CDR3 DNA sequence: TGTGCCAGCAGCGTAGACGGTGCCACAACGGGGGAGCAGTACTTC. Residues: CASSVDGATTGEQYF.

The gene calls are TRBV10-3 and TRBJ2-7, with D tentatively TRBD1 (6 bases). Trimming cost V 8 bases and J 4 bases, with 12 bases left between them. There are 12 residues in the CDR3. Germline V gives CDR1 ENHRY, CDR2 SYGVKD. CDR3 in amino acids: CAILGAEYEQYF. The CDR3 DNA follows: TGTGCCATCCTGGGGGCCGAGTACGAGCAGTACTTC.

This chain links TRBV5-1 with TRBJ2-7, with a tentative D call TRBD1 (6 bases). Germline V gene data show CDR1 as SGHRS and CDR2 as YFSETQ. V lost 7 bases, J lost 7 bases, and 24 bases lay in between. CDR3 length equals 15 residues. As DNA, the CDR3 is TGCGCCAGCGGAGGTAGCTCGACAGGCCCGGGAGAGCAGTACTTC. It encodes CASGGSSTGPGEQYF. The full variable domain, rest sourced from reference TRBV5-1 and TRBJ2-7, is KAGVTQTPRYLIKTRGQQVTLSCSPISGHRSVSWYQQTPGQGLQFLFEYFSETQRNKGNFPGRFSGRQFSNSRSEMNVSTLELGDSALYLCASGGSSTGPGEQYFGPGTRLTVT.

On this clonotype: A junction end diverges from the germline sequence, so it may reflect a read error. The genes are TRBV6-5 and TRBJ1-4, with D hard to call. The CDR3 spans 14 residues. Germline CDR1 and CDR2: MNHEY and SVGAGI. The CDR3 DNA reads as TGTGCCTGCAGGCCTATAGCAACTAATGAAAAACTGTTTTTT. It is translated as CACRPIATNEKLFF.

Only a few counts were recorded for this clonotype. The chain carries TRBV20-1 and TRBJ1-1; D unclear. Trimming left V 8 bases short and J 1 base short, with 14 bases between. The CDR3 runs to 13 residues. CDR1 is DFQATT and CDR2 is SNEGSKA in the germline V gene (reference sequence). DNA of the CDR3: TGCAGTCCGAAACACAACGAGAACACTGAAGCTTTCTTT. Encoded protein: CSPKHNENTEAFF.

At least ten counts were recorded for this clonotype. DNA of the CDR3: TGTGCCAGCTCGGGGGCGAATCAGCCCCAGCATTTT. Amino acids: CASSGANQPQHF. V usage is TRBV6-6 and J usage is TRBJ1-5; the D gene is possibly TRBD1 (6 bases). CDR3 length: 12 residues. Germline CDR1 reads MNHNY; CDR2 reads SVGAGI (reference sequence). Trimming pared 8 bases from V and 4 bases from J, leaving 9 bases between.